The 11 T cell receptor beta chains below all came from one sample that was sequenced in a study of T cell responses to AZD1222 COVID-19 vaccine. The table came from immunoSEQ multiplex PCR; TCRdb's copy has only in-frame clones and leaves some out. The table includes approximately 150,000 clones, 90% to 95% detected once. Sequencing used peripheral blood, obtained after recovery from COVID-19. The receptors here all came from an adult who had recovered from COVID-19.

The V call is TRBV27, the J call TRBJ2-7; 13 positions match TRBD2. CDR1 and CDR2 (germline): MNHEY, SMNVEV (reference sequence). The CDR3 runs to 15 residues. Trimming at V came to 5 bases and at J to 5 bases, leaving 6 bases not matched to a gene. The CDR3 region has the DNA TGTGCCAGCAGTCCTGGACTAGCGGGAGCCCACGAGCAGTACTTC. Its protein product is CASSPGLAGAHEQYF.

The V and J genes are TRBV7-3 and TRBJ1-2; tentative D call: TRBD1 (6 bases). Germline loops: CDR1 SGHTA, CDR2 FQGTGA. Trimming took 1 base from V and 4 from J, leaving 22 bases between them. This CDR3 has 18 amino acids. The CDR3 coding sequence is TGTGCCAGCAGCTTAATCCTGACAGGCCCTGGGACGCTCTATGGCTACACCTTC. Translated, it gives CASSLILTGPGTLYGYTF.

This clone came up a few times. The J gene is TRBJ1-3, the V gene TRBV6-5; 7 positions agree with TRBD1. From germline, CDR1 is MNHEY and CDR2 SVGAGI. With V trimmed by 3 bases and J by 0 bases, 2 bases remained unmatched. The CDR3 has 15 amino acids. CDR3 protein: CASSYGTDSGNTIYF. The CDR3 coding sequence is TGTGCCAGCAGTTATGGGACAGACTCTGGAAACACCATATATTTT.

The rearrangement joins TRBV2 to TRBJ2-1, with D possibly called TRBD1 or TRBD2 (5 bases each). CDR1 and CDR2 (germline): SNHLY, FYNNEI. V lost 1 base and J 7 bases, leaving 17 bases between the germline ends. The CDR3 extends over 16 amino acids. CDR3 nucleotide sequence: TGTGCCAGCAGTGAAGTAGTGACCGCCGAGGGGAATGAGCAGTTCTTC. Translating it yields CASSEVVTAEGNEQFF.

As for this clone: A junction end diverges from the germline sequence, so it may reflect a read error. The chain couples TRBV6-5 to TRBJ1-1; D is unresolved. The germline V gene has CDR1 MNHEY and CDR2 SVGAGI. This CDR3 has 15 amino acids. As DNA, the CDR3 is TGCGCCAATAAATCCATGCAGAGGCAGAACACTGAAGCTTTCTTT. Its protein is CANKSMQRQNTEAFF.

The count of this clone is one. V usage is TRBV4-2 and J usage is TRBJ2-7; the D gene could be TRBD1 or TRBD2 (6 bases each). Germline V CDR1 and CDR2: LGHNA, YNFKEQ. The germline V and J ends were trimmed by 1 base and 6 bases, with 19 bases remaining between them. The CDR3 is made up of 16 amino acids. This chain's CDR3 is CASSQGSRQGRLEQYF. The DNA for the CDR3 is TGTGCCAGCAGCCAAGGATCCCGGCAGGGGAGGCTCGAGCAGTACTTC.

The chain couples TRBV27 to TRBJ2-1; 7 nucleotides align to TRBD2. Germline assignment: CDR1 MNHEY and CDR2 SMNVEV (reference sequence). This CDR3 spans 11 amino acids. V lost 5 bases and J lost 11; bases outside the gene matches: 3. The CDR3 DNA reads as TGTGCCAGCAGTGCGGGACTAAAGCAGTTCTTC. It specifies CASSAGLKQFF.

This chain joins TRBV29-1 and TRBJ2-1; TRBD2 matches 10 bases. The junction had 5 bases not matched to a gene; V was cut back by 4 bases and J by 2 bases. The CDR3 has 15 residues. The germline V gene encodes CDR1 SQVTM and CDR2 ANQGSEA. Here the CDR3 DNA reads TGCAGCGTTGGAAGCGGGAGGGGCCCCTACAATGAGCAGTTCTTC. Protein product: CSVGSGRGPYNEQFF.

This clone was detected only once. This rearrangement joins TRBV6-5 to TRBJ2-7; 12 nucleotides align to TRBD1. The CDR3 spans 13 residues. The germline V gene encodes CDR1 MNHEY and CDR2 SVGAGI. V dropped 6 bases and J dropped 4; count of bases not matched to a gene: 1. CDR3 sequence: CASRGQGAYEQYF. The CDR3 DNA reads TGTGCCAGCAGGGGACAGGGGGCTTACGAGCAGTACTTC.

In this sample, this clone turned up once. The rearrangement joins TRBV4-2 to TRBJ1-5; TRBD1 matches at 7 bases. Per the germline V gene, CDR1 is LGHNA and CDR2 is YNFKEQ. The V gene end was trimmed by 1 base and the J gene end by 1 base; junction bases not matched to a gene: 4. CDR3 length: 16 amino acids. The CDR3 region is CASSQAEGQSNQPQHF. CDR3 DNA sequence: TGTGCCAGCAGCCAAGCGGAGGGACAGAGCAATCAGCCCCAGCATTTT.

The CDR3 bases are TGTGCCAGCTCACCAGACAGGGTCCAAGAGACCCAGTACTTC. Translation: CASSPDRVQETQYF. The chain uses TRBV18 and TRBJ2-5; 7 nucleotides align to TRBD1. Germline CDR1 and CDR2: KGHSH and LQKENI. The CDR3 runs 14 residues. The J segment lost 1 base and the V segment lost 2 bases, leaving 1 base of the junction unmatched.